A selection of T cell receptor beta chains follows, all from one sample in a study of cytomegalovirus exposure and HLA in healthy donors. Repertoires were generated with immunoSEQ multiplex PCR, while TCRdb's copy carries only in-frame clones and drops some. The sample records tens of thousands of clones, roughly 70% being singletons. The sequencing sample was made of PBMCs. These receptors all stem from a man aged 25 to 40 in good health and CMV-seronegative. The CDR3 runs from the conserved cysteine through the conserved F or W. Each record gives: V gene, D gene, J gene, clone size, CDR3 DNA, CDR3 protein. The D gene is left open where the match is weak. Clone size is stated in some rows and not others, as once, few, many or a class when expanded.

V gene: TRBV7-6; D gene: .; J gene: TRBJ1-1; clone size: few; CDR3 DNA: TGTGCCAGCAGCTTAGTGGCCGGGACAGAAGCTTTCTTT; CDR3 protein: CASSLVAGTEAFF
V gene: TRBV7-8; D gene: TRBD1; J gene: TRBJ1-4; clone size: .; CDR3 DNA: TGTGCCAGCACCCGGGACAGCCGTAATGAAAAACTGTTTTTT; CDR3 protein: CASTRDSRNEKLFF
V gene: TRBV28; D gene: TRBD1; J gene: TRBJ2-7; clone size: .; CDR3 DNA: TGTGCCAGCAGTTTAGGGGGACAGGGGGGCTCCTACGAGCAGTACTTC; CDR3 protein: CASSLGGQGGSYEQYF
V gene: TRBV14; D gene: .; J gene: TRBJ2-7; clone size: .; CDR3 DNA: TGTGCCAGCAGCTCGGGACTGACCTACGAGCAGTACTTC; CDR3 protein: CASSSGLTYEQYF
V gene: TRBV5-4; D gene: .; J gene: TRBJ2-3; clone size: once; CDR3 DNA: TGTGCCAGCAGCTTGTCCGGGGATACGCAGTATTTT; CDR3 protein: CASSLSGDTQYF
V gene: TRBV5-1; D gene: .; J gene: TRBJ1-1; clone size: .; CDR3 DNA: TGCGCCAGCAGCCGGGGGGGGGCGAACACTGAAGCTTTCTTT; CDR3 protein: CASSRGGANTEAFF
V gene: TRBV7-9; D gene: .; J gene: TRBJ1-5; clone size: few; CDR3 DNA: TGTGCCAGCAGCCCCGGGGGTCAGCCCCAGCATTTT; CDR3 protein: CASSPGGQPQHF
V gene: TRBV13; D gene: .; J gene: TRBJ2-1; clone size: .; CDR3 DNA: TGTGCCAGCAGCTTATCGGGGAATGAGCAGTTCTTC; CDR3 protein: CASSLSGNEQFF
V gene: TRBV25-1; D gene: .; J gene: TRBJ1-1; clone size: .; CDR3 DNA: TGTGCCAGTAAACAGATGAACACTGAAGCTTTCTTT; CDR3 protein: CASKQMNTEAFF
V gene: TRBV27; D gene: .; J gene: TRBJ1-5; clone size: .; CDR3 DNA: TGTGCCAGCAGTTTACTTGGCAGGGAGGGAGAAGAGCCCCAGCATTTT; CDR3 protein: CASSLLGREGEEPQHF
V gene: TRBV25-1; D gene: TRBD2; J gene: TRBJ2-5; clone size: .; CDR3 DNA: TGTGCCAGCAGTGGTGCCGGACTAGCGGGGAACCAAGAGACCCAGTACTTC; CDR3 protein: CASSGAGLAGNQETQYF
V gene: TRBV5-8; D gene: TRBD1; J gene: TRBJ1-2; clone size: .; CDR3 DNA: TGTGCCAGCAGCACGGGACAGGCCTTC; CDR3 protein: CASSTGQAF
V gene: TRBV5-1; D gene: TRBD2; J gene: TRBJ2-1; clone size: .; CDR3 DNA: TGCGCCAGCAGCCAACGGACTAGCGGGAGTGCGGCGAGCTCCTACAATGAGCAGTTCTTC; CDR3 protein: CASSQRTSGSAASSYNEQFF
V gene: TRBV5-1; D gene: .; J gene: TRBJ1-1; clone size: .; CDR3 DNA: TGCGCCAGCAGTTTAGGATATGCGGACACTGAAGCTTTCTTT; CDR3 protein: CASSLGYADTEAFF
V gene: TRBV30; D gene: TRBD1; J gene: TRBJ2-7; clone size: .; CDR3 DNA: TGTGCCTGGAGTACGCAGGGGGTCGTCTACGAGCAGTACTTC; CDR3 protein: CAWSTQGVVYEQYF
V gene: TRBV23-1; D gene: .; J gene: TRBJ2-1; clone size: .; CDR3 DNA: TGCGCCAGCAATAATGACTCAACGAAGGATGAGCAGTTCTTC; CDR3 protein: CASNNDSTKDEQFF
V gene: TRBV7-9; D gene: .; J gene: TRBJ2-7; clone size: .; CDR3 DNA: TGTGCCAGCAGCCTAATGCTCTCGTGGGGACTTTCCTACGAGCAGTACTTC; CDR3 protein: CASSLMLSWGLSYEQYF
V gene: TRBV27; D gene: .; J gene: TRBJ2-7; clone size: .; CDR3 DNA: TGTGCCAGCAGTTTATCGGGGAGCTACGAGCAGTACTTC; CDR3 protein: CASSLSGSYEQYF
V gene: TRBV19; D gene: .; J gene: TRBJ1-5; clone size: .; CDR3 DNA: TGTGCCAGTCGCACAGGGTTTTTAGGTCAGCCCCAGCATTTT; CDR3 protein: CASRTGFLGQPQHF
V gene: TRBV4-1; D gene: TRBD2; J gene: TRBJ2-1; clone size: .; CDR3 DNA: TGCGCCAGCAGCCCCGGGTTAGGGGGGACTAGCTACAATGAGCAGTTCTTC; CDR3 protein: CASSPGLGGTSYNEQFF
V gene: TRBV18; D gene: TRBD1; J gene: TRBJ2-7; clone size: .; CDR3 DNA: TGTGCCAGCTCATCGAGACAGGGGGCGTTAGACGAGCAGTACTTC; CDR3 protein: CASSSRQGALDEQYF
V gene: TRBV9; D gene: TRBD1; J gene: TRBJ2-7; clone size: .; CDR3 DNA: TGTGCCAGCAGCGTAGGTCCGGACAGGAACGAGCAGTACTTC; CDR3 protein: CASSVGPDRNEQYF
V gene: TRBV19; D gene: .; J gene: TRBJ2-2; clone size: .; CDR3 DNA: TGTGCCAGTAGTATAGTGGGGGCTGGGGAGCTGTTTTTT; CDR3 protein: CASSIVGAGELFF
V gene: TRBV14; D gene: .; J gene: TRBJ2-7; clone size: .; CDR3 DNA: TGTGCCAGCAGCCATTACAGGGTCGACGAGCAGTACTTC; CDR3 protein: CASSHYRVDEQYF